The T cell receptor beta chain under discussion was sequenced for a study of blood T cells in healthy people across ages. A second PCR, run for about 7 to 12 cycles, used a sample-barcoded 5' primer plus a J-beta primer mix. All samples yielded 2.5 million or more CDR3-containing paired-end reads. From the 5' RACE reads, TCRdb called clonotypes with MiXCR, one entry per CDR3 protein. The table has around 710,000 distinct CDR3 sequences, roughly 47% seen once; the top ten hold 20% to 25%. V was shortened by 5 bases and J by 5 bases, with 9 bases between the two germline ends. Germline CDR1 is SGHTA and CDR2 is FQGNSA. This CDR3 has 12 amino acids. At least ten counts were recorded for this clonotype.

The TCR was taken from a woman aged 60 to 75 in good health. The sequenced sample was blood. The chain couples TRBV7-2 to TRBJ1-2; D perhaps matches TRBD1 (5 bases). The CDR3 DNA is TGTGCCAGCAGCCCAGGGAGGTATGGCTACACCTTC. Translation: CASSPGRYGYTF. The complete variable domain, with remaining parts taken from reference TRBV7-2 and TRBJ1-2, reads GAGVSQSPSNKVTEKGKDVELRCDPISGHTALYWYRQSLGQGLEFLIYFQGNSAPDKSGLPSDRFSAERTGGSVSTLTIQRTQQEDSAVYLCASSPGRYGYTFGSGTRLTVV.